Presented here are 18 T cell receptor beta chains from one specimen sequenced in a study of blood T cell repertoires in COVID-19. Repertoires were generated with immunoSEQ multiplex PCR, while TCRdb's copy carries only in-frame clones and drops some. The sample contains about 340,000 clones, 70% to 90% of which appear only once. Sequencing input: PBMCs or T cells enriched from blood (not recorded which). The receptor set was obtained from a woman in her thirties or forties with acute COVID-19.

DNA for the CDR3: TGTGCCATCAGGACCGGGACAGCGAGTAACAATGAGCAGTTCTTC. This gives the protein CAIRTGTASNNEQFF. This chain joins TRBV10-3 and TRBJ2-1; 7 bases map to TRBD1. The V segment lost 6 bases and the J segment 5 bases; nucleotides outside the gene matches: 10. Looked up from germline, CDR1 is ENHRY and CDR2 is SYGVKD. There are 15 residues in the CDR3.

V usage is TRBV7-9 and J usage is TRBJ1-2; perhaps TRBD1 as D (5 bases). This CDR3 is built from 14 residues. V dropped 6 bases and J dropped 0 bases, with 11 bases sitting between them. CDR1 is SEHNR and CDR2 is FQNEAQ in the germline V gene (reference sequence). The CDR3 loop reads CASSLEGPNYGYTF. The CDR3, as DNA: TGTGCCAGCAGTTTGGAGGGACCTAACTATGGCTACACCTTC.

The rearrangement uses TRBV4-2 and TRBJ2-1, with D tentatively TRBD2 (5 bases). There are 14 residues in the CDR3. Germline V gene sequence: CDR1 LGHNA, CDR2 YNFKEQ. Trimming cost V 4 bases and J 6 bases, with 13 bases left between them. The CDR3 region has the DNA TGTGCCAGCAGCCCCAGCGGACCTGGCAATGAGCAGTTCTTC. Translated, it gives CASSPSGPGNEQFF.

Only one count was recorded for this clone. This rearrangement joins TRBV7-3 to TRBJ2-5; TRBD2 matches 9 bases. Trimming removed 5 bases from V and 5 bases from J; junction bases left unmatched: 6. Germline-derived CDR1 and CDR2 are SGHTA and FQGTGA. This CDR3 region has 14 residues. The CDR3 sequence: CASSPGTSMETQYF. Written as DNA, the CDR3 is TGTGCCAGCAGCCCAGGGACTAGCATGGAGACCCAGTACTTC.

The CDR3 DNA follows: TGTGCCAGCAGTTACGAGGGCTATTGGAACACTGAAGCTTTCTTT. Translating it yields CASSYEGYWNTEAFF. The chain combines TRBV6-2 or TRBV6-3 with TRBJ1-1; D is ambiguous. The CDR3 is 15 amino acids. V gave up 2 bases and J gave up 1 base, with 11 bases separating them. Germline assignment: CDR1 MNHEY and CDR2 SVGEGT.

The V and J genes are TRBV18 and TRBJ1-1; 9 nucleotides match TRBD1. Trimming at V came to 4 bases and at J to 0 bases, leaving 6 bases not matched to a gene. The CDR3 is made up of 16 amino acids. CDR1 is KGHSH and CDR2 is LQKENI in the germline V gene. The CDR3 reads CASSLGTGRLNTEAFF. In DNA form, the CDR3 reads TGTGCCAGCTCACTTGGGACAGGGCGTTTGAACACTGAAGCTTTCTTT.

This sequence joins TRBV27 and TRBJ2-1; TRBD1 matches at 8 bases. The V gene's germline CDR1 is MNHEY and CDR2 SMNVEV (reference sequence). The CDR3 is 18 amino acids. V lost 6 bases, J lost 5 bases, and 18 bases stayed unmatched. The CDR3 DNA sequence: TGTGCCAGCAGCCCAACCCCCGGACAGGGTTCGATTAACAATGAGCAGTTCTTC. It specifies CASSPTPGQGSINNEQFF.

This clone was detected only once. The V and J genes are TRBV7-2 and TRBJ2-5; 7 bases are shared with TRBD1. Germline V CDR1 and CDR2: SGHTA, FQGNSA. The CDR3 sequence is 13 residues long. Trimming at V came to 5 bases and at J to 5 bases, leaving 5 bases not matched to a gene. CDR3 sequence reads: CASSLGQVETQYF. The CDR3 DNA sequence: TGTGCCAGCAGCCTAGGACAGGTTGAGACCCAGTACTTC.

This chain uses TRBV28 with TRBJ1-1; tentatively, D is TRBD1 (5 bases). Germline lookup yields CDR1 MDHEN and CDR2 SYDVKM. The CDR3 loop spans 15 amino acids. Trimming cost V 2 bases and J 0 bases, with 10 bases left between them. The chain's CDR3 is CASSLNQGLNTEAFF. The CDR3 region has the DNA TGTGCCAGCAGTTTAAATCAGGGCCTGAACACTGAAGCTTTCTTT. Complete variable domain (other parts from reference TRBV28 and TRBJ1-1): DVKVTQSSRYLVKRTGEKVFLECVQDMDHENMFWYRQDPGLGLRLIYFSYDVKMKEKGDIPEGYSVSREKKERFSLILESASTNQTSMYLCASSLNQGLNTEAFFGQGTRLTVV.

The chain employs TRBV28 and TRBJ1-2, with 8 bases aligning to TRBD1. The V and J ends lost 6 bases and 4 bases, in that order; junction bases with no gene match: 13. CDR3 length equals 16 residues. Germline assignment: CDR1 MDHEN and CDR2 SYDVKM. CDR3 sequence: CASRPDGQGTSYGYTF. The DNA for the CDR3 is TGTGCCAGCAGACCGGACGGACAGGGAACTTCCTATGGCTACACCTTC.

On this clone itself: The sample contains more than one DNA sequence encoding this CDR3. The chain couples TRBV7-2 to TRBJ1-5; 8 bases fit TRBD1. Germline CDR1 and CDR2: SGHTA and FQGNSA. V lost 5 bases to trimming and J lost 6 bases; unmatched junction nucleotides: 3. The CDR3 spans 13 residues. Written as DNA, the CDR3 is TGTGCCAGCAGCCTCGACAGGGGTCAGCCCCAGCATTTT. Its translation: CASSLDRGQPQHF.

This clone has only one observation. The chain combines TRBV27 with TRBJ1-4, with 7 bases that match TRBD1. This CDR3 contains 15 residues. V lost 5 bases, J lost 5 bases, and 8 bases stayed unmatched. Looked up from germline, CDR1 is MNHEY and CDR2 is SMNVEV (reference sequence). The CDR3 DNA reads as TGTGCCAGCAGTAAGCCGGGACAGCAAAATGAAAAACTGTTTTTT. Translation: CASSKPGQQNEKLFF.

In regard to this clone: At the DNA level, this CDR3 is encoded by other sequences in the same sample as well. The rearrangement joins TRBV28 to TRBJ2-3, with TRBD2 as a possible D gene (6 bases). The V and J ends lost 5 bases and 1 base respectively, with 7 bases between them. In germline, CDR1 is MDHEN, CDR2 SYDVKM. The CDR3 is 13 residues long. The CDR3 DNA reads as TGTGCCAGCAGTCCGGGGGGCACAGATACGCAGTATTTT. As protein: CASSPGGTDTQYF.

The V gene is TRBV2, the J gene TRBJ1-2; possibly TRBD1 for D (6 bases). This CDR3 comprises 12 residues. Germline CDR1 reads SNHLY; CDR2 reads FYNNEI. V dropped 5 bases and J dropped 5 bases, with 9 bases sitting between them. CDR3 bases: TGTGCCAGCAGTTCACAGGGTTATGGCTACACCTTC. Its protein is CASSSQGYGYTF.

The CDR3 DNA is TGTGCCAGCAGCCTTAGAGACAGGGGTGACTATGGCTACACCTTC. Its translation is CASSLRDRGDYGYTF. This chain joins TRBV7-8 and TRBJ1-2; 8 positions match TRBD1. Germline CDR1 SGHVS, CDR2 FQNEAQ. Unmatched junction bases numbered 8, after V lost 5 bases and J lost 3 bases. CDR3 length equals 15 residues.

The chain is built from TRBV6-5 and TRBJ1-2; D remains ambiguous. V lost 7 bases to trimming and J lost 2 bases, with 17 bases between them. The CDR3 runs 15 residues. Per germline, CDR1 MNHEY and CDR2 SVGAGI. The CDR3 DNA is TGTGCCAGCACCTTGGGTCAGGCCTTCAACTATGGCTACACCTTC. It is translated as CASTLGQAFNYGYTF.

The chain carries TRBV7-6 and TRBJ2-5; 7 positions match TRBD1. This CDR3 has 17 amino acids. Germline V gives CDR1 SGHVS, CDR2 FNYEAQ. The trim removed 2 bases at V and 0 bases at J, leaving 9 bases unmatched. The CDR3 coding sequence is TGTGCCAGCAGCTTAAGTGGGCTGGGACAGAACCAAGAGACCCAGTACTTC. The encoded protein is CASSLSGLGQNQETQYF.

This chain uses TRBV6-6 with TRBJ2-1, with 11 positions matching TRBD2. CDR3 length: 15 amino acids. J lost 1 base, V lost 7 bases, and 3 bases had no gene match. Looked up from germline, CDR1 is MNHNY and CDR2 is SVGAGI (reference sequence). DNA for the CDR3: TGTGCCAGCACTTCTAGCGGGAGGTCCTACAATGAGCAGTTCTTC. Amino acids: CASTSSGRSYNEQFF.